The entry below gives a single T cell receptor (beta chain) sequence along with its context. Its antigen has not been determined. No base quality values were provided; no much bigger clone lies one nucleotide off. The germline V gene provides CDR1 SGDLS and CDR2 YYNGEE. From the cysteine through the phenylalanine, the CDR3 covers 14 amino acids. Left in the record is the CDR3 DNA by itself, 42 bases read in frame from the first base. The trim is 3 bases for V and 0 bases for J, with a gap of 7 bases between the germline ends. The data belong to a study of T cells in Graves' hyperthyroidism and ophthalmopathy (dated by TCRdb to between 2019 and 2020). Describing the broader study: Peripheral blood samples were taken at the time of initial diagnosis, prior to any treatment. The paper reports TCR Vbeta CDR3 sequencing of approximately 140 peripheral blood samples: approximately 41 ophthalmopathy, fewer than 80 hyperthyroidism and 17 progressor patients. Once sampling was done, hyperthyroidism patients were given methimazole at a starting dose of 30 mg daily, whereas ophthalmopathy patients were given high-dose intravenous methylprednisolone. The 100 or so discovery patients were divided at random into training and test sets in a 7:3 ratio. To identify TCR V-J signatures that set the groups apart, the researchers used a discovery cohort of about a hundred patients, made up of fewer than 50 with Graves' ophthalmopathy and approximately 57 with stable Graves' hyperthyroidism. Prospective prediction of ophthalmopathy was tested in an independent validation cohort of approximately 19 hyperthyroidism patients and 15 to 17 patients who later progressed to ophthalmopathy. The study also compared thyroid tissue and blood T-cell repertoires from roughly six Graves' hyperthyroidism patients.

Study-level results and caveats: During validation, the model predicted progression to ophthalmopathy a median of about 6.3 months ahead of onset, with roughly 65% sensitivity and about 72% specificity. Sample size was not statistically predetermined, and blinding of investigators to group allocation was not performed. Most expanded thyroid clonotypes (frequency above 0.001) were also detected in blood, a finding suggesting that blood repertoires may reflect thyroid immune responses. Ophthalmopathy was separated from stable hyperthyroidism by a 13 V-J signature model, with around 90% sensitivity and approximately 84% specificity obtained in cross-validation and 80%/75% obtained in testing.

Hyperthyroidism patients were newly diagnosed, with disease duration under 2 months, and aged 18 to 65 years. The study excluded patients with uncontrolled infections, other autoimmune diseases, pregnancy or lactation. Diagnoses relied on clinical symptoms, serum thyroxine and TRAb, thyroid ultrasound and orbital computed tomography. For progressor patients, blood was drawn at the first diagnosis of hyperthyroidism, before any ophthalmopathy symptoms had appeared. PBMCs were separated from 10 ml of fresh peripheral blood using Ficoll-Paque density gradient centrifugation. Progressor patients were initially diagnosed with Graves' hyperthyroidism and developed ophthalmopathy during follow-up. Total RNA was extracted with Trizol reagent, and quality was checked on an Agilent 2100 Bioanalyzer. The TCR beta CDR3 regions were amplified from RNA transcripts. The TCR CDR3 was subjected to a first round of RT-PCR using the HTBI primer set and the Qiagen OneStep RT-PCR kit. A second multiplex PCR round built the libraries, followed by size selection and purification. Sequencing of the libraries was done on an Illumina HiSeq2000 using paired-end 100 bp reads. The original methods were these. Raw data were processed with SOAPnuke, discarding reads with adapters, uncalled bases, mean Phred below 15, or no exact constant-primer or identifier match. COPE v1.2.5 was used to merge the high-quality paired reads, and each unique nucleotide sequence was defined as a clonotype. Clonotypes were aligned to IMGT TRBV, TRBD and TRBJ reference segments using MiTCR v1.1. The analysis was restricted to V-J combinations with a frequency above 0.0001, which together covered 99% to 99.2% of the repertoires. The TCS score was defined as the ratio of F50 (clonal expansion) to E x V (chaos), calculated using BLOSUM62-based TCRdist between CDR3 peptides within each V-J. Welch's t-statistics and random forest reduced roughly 530 V-J features to roughly 13, which were used in a naive Bayes classifier (R e1071). TCRdb's own reprocessing of the public reads used fastp at Q25 and MiXCR and kept productive beta chains. Rows merge per CDR3 protein into single entries with the most common DNA and genes. TCRdb, rather than the study authors, made the V and J calls. The sample contains over 700,000 distinct CDR3 sequences, approximately 18% of them found a single time. The top ten constitute 16% of the sample.

Sequencing was done on a sample of blood. The origin of this receptor is a woman between 45 and 60 years old with Graves' hyperthyroidism that later progressed to Graves' ophthalmopathy. The chain is assembled from TRBV9 and TRBJ1-3; the D gene lacks a confident call. The DNA is as follows: TGTGCCAGCAGCGGAAGTGTCTCTGGAAACACCATATATTTT. The resulting protein is CASSGSVSGNTIYF.